This TCR beta chain came from a study of regulatory T cells in long-lasting Graves disease. Study results and limitations: The study found persistent patients shared more public clonotypes (roughly 3,000) than new patients (around 870). Limited samples may have lowered accuracy.

Of note for this clonotype: Its matching antigen is unknown. A far larger clone is a single base away, which makes a read error likely.

Construction of TCR beta libraries relied on iRepertoire HTBI primers and on Arm-PCR targeting CDR3 regions. TCRdb analysed the multiplex PCR reads with MiXCR anew, one entry per CDR3 protein. The repertoire holds over 500,000 distinct CDR3 sequences, more than 15% seen once, with about 11% in the top ten. The time point here: newly diagnosed GD, antithyroid drugs for less than 3 months. Making the TCR library involved RNA that had been extracted from PBMCs. Staff drew roughly 10 milliliters of peripheral blood into EDTA tubes. V was clipped by 3 bases and J by 5 bases; unmatched bases: 5. This CDR3 has 15 residues. These data were also reused for a study on T cells in Graves' hyperthyroidism and ophthalmopathy. That source reports: A first-round RT-PCR of the TCR CDR3 used the HTBI primer set.

The source of this sequence is a man aged 18 to 29 with Graves disease. The starting material was peripheral blood mononuclear cells (PBMCs), obtained at new diagnosis, from a patient treated with antithyroid drugs. This chain uses TRBV12-3 or TRBV12-4 with TRBJ2-1, with 9 bases lining up with TRBD1. The CDR3 is CASSLGTGKDNEQFF. The CDR3 bases are TGTGCCAGCAGTTTGGGGACAGGGAAAGACAATGAGCAGTTCTTC.